What follows are 17 T cell receptor beta chains derived from one specimen sequenced in a study of blood T cell repertoires in COVID-19. Clones were read by immunoSEQ multiplex PCR, and TCRdb kept only the in-frame ones, dropping some. The sample yields around 300,000 clones, 83% seen once. Sequencing was performed on peripheral blood. The receptors shown here come from a woman aged 45-59 years who had recovered from COVID-19.

The CDR3 loop is CSVERNTEAFF. CDR3 DNA: TGCAGCGTTGAGAGGAACACTGAAGCTTTCTTT. The rearrangement uses TRBV29-1 and TRBJ1-1; no clear D. This CDR3 has 11 residues. Germline V gene data show CDR1 as SQVTM and CDR2 as ANQGSEA. Deletions cut 3 bases from V and 1 base from J, with 3 bases between.

This chain joins TRBV30 and TRBJ2-7, with TRBD2 as a possible D gene (5 bases). V was trimmed by 2 bases and J by 4 bases, leaving 12 bases between them. CDR3 length: 13 amino acids. Looked up from germline, CDR1 is GTSNPN and CDR2 is SVGIG (reference sequence). This CDR3 is CAWSLPGSYEQYF. The CDR3 DNA reads TGTGCCTGGAGTCTCCCGGGGAGTTACGAGCAGTACTTC.

This chain links TRBV9 with TRBJ1-6; D is possibly TRBD1 (5 bases). The V end was cut by 2 bases, the J end by 5 bases, with 17 bases between. The CDR3 is 17 residues long. Germline CDR1 is SGDLS and CDR2 is YYNGEE. CDR3: CASSVGFSGTDNSPLHF. The CDR3 DNA reads as TGTGCCAGCAGCGTTGGTTTCTCGGGGACTGATAATTCACCCCTCCACTTT.

This chain joins TRBV7-2 and TRBJ2-1; TRBD2 is a possible D gene (5 bases). V shed 5 bases and J shed 8 bases, with 19 bases lying between them. The CDR3 is 15 amino acids. Looked up from germline, CDR1 is SGHTA and CDR2 is FQGNSA. This CDR3 reads CASSLKLADGDEQFF. DNA for the CDR3: TGTGCCAGCAGCCTCAAGTTGGCCGACGGGGATGAGCAGTTCTTC.

This chain links TRBV18 with TRBJ2-3, with D unresolved. The CDR3 length is 14 residues. V was cut by 0 bases and J by 0 bases, with 4 bases left in between. Germline lookup yields CDR1 KGHSH and CDR2 LQKENI. The CDR3 sequence is CASSPPISTDTQYF. The DNA for the CDR3 is TGTGCCAGCTCACCACCAATAAGCACAGATACGCAGTATTTT. The whole variable domain, filled in from reference TRBV18 and TRBJ2-3, reads NAGVMQNPRHLVRRRGQEARLRCSPMKGHSHVYWYRQLPEEGLKFMVYLQKENIIDESGMPKERFSAEFPKEGPSILRIQQVVRGDSAAYFCASSPPISTDTQYFGPGTRLTVL.

This chain connects TRBV19 to TRBJ1-5; D is uncertain. The V gene lost 0 bases and the J gene lost 7 bases, with 7 bases spanning the gap. Germline V gives CDR1 LNHDA, CDR2 SQIVND (reference sequence). The CDR3 runs to 13 residues. Here the CDR3 reads CASSIDKEQPQHF. DNA for the CDR3: TGTGCCAGTAGTATAGACAAGGAGCAGCCCCAGCATTTT.

The V gene is TRBV12-3 or TRBV12-4, the J gene TRBJ2-3; D is undetermined. The ends were cut back, 5 bases at V and 3 bases at J, with 6 bases in the middle. CDR3 length: 12 amino acids. The CDR3 DNA sequence: TGTGCCAGCAGTCCCCCAACAGATACGCAGTATTTT. This sequence encodes CASSPPTDTQYF.

The V gene is TRBV19, the J gene TRBJ1-2, with 7 bases matching TRBD1. V lost 7 bases to trimming and J lost 6 bases; unmatched junction nucleotides: 14. The length of the CDR3 is 15 residues. Germline CDR1 LNHDA, CDR2 SQIVND (reference sequence). DNA for the CDR3: TGTGCCAGTACTTTACTACCCAGGGGGTCGGATGGCTACACCTTC. This codes for CASTLLPRGSDGYTF.

This chain connects TRBV7-2 to TRBJ2-1; TRBD2 matches 9 bases. Germline CDR1 reads SGHTA; CDR2 reads FQGNSA. The CDR3 length is 16 residues. Germline trimming cut 0 bases from V and 6 bases from J; bases unmatched to any gene: 6. This CDR3 is CASSLAGSGSFNEQFF. In DNA, the CDR3 is TGTGCCAGCAGCTTAGCTGGTAGCGGGAGTTTCAATGAGCAGTTCTTC.

This chain uses TRBV7-6 with TRBJ2-1; 8 bases map to TRBD1. Trimming cost V 5 bases and J 9 bases; bases outside gene matches: 15. The CDR3 runs to 16 residues. CDR1 SGHVS and CDR2 FNYEAQ come from the germline V gene. This CDR3 is CASSQGGTGGSGEQFF. In DNA, the CDR3 is TGTGCCAGCAGCCAAGGGGGTACAGGGGGGTCGGGTGAGCAGTTCTTC. The complete variable domain, with remaining parts taken from reference TRBV7-6 and TRBJ2-1, reads GAGVSQSPRYKVTKRGQDVALRCDPISGHVSLYWYRQALGQGPEFLTYFNYEAQQDKSGLPNDRFSAERPEGSISTLTIQRTEQRDSAMYRCASSQGGTGGSGEQFFGPGTRLTVL.

This chain links TRBV6-2 or TRBV6-3 with TRBJ2-7; 7 bases fit TRBD1. The CDR3 spans 14 residues. In germline, CDR1 is MNHEY, CDR2 SVGEGT. Trimming cost V 5 bases and J 6 bases; bases outside gene matches: 10. Here the CDR3 reads CASSQDRPFGEQYF. The CDR3 nucleotides read TGTGCCAGCAGTCAGGACAGGCCGTTCGGCGAGCAGTACTTC.

This CDR3 is CASSPGGSGSSNNEQFF. The CDR3 DNA is TGTGCCAGCAGTCCTGGTGGTAGCGGGAGTTCAAACAATGAGCAGTTCTTC. The chain joins TRBV5-4 to TRBJ2-1, with 9 bases identical to TRBD2. CDR1 and CDR2 from the germline V gene are SGHNT and YYREEE (reference sequence). CDR3 length equals 17 residues. V lost 5 bases, J lost 5 bases, and 14 bases stayed unmatched.

The rearrangement joins TRBV28 to TRBJ2-7; 10 bases match TRBD2. Germline V gene data show CDR1 as MDHEN and CDR2 as SYDVKM. This CDR3 comprises 19 residues. The junction had 18 bases not matched to a gene; V was cut back by 7 bases and J by 0 bases. This chain's CDR3 is CASKSGFIGTSAYSYEQYF. CDR3 nucleotides: TGTGCCAGCAAATCGGGGTTTATTGGGACTAGCGCCTACTCCTACGAGCAGTACTTC.

V usage is TRBV27 and J usage is TRBJ2-3, with 9 positions matching TRBD2. The CDR3 has 15 residues. The germline V gene encodes CDR1 MNHEY and CDR2 SMNVEV (reference sequence). The V gene end was trimmed by 3 bases and the J gene end by 4 bases; junction bases not matched to a gene: 5. The CDR3 reads CASSLGGRAPDTQYF. The CDR3 nucleotides are TGTGCCAGCAGTTTGGGCGGGAGGGCCCCAGATACGCAGTATTTT.

J is TRBJ2-1 and V is TRBV5-4; TRBD2 agrees at 9 bases. This CDR3 has 15 residues. Losses at the gene ends were 6 bases for V and 3 bases for J; bases not matched to a gene: 7. Germline-derived CDR1 and CDR2 are SGHNT and YYREEE (reference sequence). CDR3 loop: CASNLLAGVYNEQFF. The CDR3, as DNA: TGTGCCAGCAATTTACTAGCGGGTGTCTACAATGAGCAGTTCTTC.

The chain employs TRBV7-3 and TRBJ2-7, with D possibly being TRBD1 (5 bases). Germline V gene sequence: CDR1 SGHTA, CDR2 FQGTGA. The ends were cut back, 2 bases at V and 3 bases at J, with 8 bases in the middle. The CDR3 has 13 residues. The DNA of the CDR3 is TGTGCCAGCAGCTTATCCAGGGACTACGAGCAGTACTTC. It codes for CASSLSRDYEQYF.

The chain combines TRBV28 with TRBJ1-5; 9 bases are a match to TRBD1. The germline V gene encodes CDR1 MDHEN and CDR2 SYDVKM. With 6 bases clipped from V and 10 bases from J, the junction kept 10 bases outside the gene matches. The CDR3 contains 14 residues. The chain's CDR3 is CASRHRGQLGPQHF. The DNA for the CDR3 is TGTGCCAGCAGGCACAGGGGGCAATTAGGTCCCCAGCATTTT. Filled out from reference TRBV28 and TRBJ1-5, the complete variable domain reads DVKVTQSSRYLVKRTGEKVFLECVQDMDHENMFWYRQDPGLGLRLIYFSYDVKMKEKGDIPEGYSVSREKKERFSLILESASTNQTSMYLCASRHRGQLGPQHFGDGTRLSIL.